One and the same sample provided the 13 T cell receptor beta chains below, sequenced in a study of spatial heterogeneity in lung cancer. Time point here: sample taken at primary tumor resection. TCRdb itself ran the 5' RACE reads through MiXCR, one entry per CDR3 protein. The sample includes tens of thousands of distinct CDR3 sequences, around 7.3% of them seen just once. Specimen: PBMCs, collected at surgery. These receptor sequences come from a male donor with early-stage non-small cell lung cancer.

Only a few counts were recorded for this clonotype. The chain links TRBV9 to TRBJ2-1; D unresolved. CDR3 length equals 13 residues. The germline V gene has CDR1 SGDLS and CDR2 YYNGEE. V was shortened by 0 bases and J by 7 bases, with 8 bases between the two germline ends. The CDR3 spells CASSVVGNNEQFF. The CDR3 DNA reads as TGTGCCAGCAGCGTAGTAGGGAATAATGAGCAGTTCTTC.

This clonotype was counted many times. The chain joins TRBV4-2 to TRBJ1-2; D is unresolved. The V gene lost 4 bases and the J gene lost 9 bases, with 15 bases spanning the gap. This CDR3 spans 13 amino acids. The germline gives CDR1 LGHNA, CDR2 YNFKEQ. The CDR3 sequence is CASSLSLDSSYTF. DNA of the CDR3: TGTGCCAGCAGCCTTTCCCTCGACTCTAGCTACACCTTC.

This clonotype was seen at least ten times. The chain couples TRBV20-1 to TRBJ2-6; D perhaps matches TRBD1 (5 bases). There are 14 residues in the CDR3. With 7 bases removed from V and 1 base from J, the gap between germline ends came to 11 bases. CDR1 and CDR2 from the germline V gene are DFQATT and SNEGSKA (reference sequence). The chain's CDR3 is CSVSRVSGANVLTF. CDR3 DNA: TGCAGTGTTTCCAGGGTGTCTGGGGCCAACGTCCTGACTTTC.

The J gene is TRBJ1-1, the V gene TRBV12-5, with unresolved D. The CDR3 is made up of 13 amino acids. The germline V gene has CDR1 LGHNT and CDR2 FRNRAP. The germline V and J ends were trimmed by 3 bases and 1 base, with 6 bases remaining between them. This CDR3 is CASGLTRNTEAFF. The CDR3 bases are TGTGCTAGTGGTTTAACCAGGAACACTGAAGCTTTCTTT.

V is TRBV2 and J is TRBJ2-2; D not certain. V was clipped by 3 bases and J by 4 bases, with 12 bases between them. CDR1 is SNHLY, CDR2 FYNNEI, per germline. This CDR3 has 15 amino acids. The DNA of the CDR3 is TGTGCCAGCAGTGAGTCCCAGGCTCCCACCGGGGAGCTGTTTTTT. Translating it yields CASSESQAPTGELFF.

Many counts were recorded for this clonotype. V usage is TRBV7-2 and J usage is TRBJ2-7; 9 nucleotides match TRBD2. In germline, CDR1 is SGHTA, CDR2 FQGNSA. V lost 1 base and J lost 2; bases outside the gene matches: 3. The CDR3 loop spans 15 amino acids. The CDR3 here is CASSLVTSGTYEQYF. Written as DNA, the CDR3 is TGTGCCAGCAGCTTAGTGACTAGCGGTACCTACGAGCAGTACTTC.

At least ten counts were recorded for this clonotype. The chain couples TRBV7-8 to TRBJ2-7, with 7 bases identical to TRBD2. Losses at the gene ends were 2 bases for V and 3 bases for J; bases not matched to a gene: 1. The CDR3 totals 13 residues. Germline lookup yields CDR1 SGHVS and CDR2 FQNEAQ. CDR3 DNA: TGTGCCAGCAGCTTACTAGCGGACTACGAGCAGTACTTC. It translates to CASSLLADYEQYF.

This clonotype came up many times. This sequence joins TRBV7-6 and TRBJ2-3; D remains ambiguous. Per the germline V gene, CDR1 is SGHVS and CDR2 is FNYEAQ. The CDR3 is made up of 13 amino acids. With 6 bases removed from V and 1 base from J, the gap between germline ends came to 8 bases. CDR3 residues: CASRPLGTDTQYF. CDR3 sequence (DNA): TGTGCCAGCAGGCCCCTAGGCACAGATACGCAGTATTTT.

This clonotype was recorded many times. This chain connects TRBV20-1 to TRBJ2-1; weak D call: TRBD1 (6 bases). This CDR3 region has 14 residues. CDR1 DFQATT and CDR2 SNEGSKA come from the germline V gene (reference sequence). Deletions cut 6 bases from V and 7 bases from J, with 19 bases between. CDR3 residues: CSAKQGFPPNEQFF. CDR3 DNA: TGCAGTGCAAAACAGGGATTTCCTCCAAATGAGCAGTTCTTC.

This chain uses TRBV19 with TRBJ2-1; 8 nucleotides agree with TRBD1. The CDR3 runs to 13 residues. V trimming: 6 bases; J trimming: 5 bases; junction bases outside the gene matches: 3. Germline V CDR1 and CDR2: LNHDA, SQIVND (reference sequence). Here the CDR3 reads CASRMDRDNEQFF. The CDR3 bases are TGTGCCAGTAGGATGGACAGGGACAATGAGCAGTTCTTC.

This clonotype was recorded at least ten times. The chain's CDR3 is CSVGGGSGANVLTF. The CDR3, as DNA: TGCAGCGTTGGTGGGGGCTCTGGGGCCAACGTCCTGACTTTC. The chain employs TRBV29-1 and TRBJ2-6; the D call may be TRBD1 or TRBD2 (5 bases each). Per germline, CDR1 SQVTM and CDR2 ANQGSEA. This CDR3 region has 14 residues. Trimming shortened V by 4 bases and J by 0 bases, and 7 bases separated the two germline ends.

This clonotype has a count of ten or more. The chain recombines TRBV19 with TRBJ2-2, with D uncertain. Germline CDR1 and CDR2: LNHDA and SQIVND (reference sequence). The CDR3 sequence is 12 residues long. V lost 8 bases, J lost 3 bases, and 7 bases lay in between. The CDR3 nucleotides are TGTGCCAGTCAGGTGTACACCGGGGAGCTGTTTTTT. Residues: CASQVYTGELFF.

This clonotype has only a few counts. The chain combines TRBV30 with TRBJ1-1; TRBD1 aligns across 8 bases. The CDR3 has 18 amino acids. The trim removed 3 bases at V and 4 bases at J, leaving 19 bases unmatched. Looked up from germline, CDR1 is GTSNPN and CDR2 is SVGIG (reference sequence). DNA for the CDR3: TGTGCCTGGAGCCCCGCGGGCAGGGGGCGGTTAGGGAGCACTGAAGCTTTCTTT. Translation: CAWSPAGRGRLGSTEAFF.